The sequence of this TCR beta chain was determined in a study of shared clonotypes between healthy human individuals. Study-level points and caveats: When naive CD4 clonotypes were compared across a few donors, approximately 4.9% were shared. Naive subsets typically showed greater estimated richness than memory subsets. Despite large depth, sorted-subset datasets appeared incompletely sequenced.

The repertoire was sequenced with immunoSEQ multiplex PCR; TCRdb's copy has only in-frame clones and lacks some. The repertoire includes 2 million to 3 million clones, roughly 93% of them detected once, and 0.36% sits in the top ten. Negatively enriched CD4+ T cells were divided by CD45RA into naive and memory. Of note for this clone: What it binds is unknown.

Sample: naive CD4+ T cells from PBMCs. Subset meaning: CD45RA+ positively selected. The source of this sequence is a man younger than 35 in good health. Some clones in this sample may be carry-over from other donors' samples.

Written as DNA, the CDR3 is TGTGCCAGCAGTCTGATATACAATGAGCAGTTCTTC. Translating it yields CASSLIYNEQFF. The chain carries TRBV28 and TRBJ2-1; D not certain. In germline, CDR1 is MDHEN, CDR2 SYDVKM. This CDR3 region has 12 residues. Trimming pared 5 bases from V and 4 bases from J, leaving 6 bases between. Full variable domain (remainder filled in from reference TRBV28 and TRBJ2-1): DVKVTQSSRYLVKRTGEKVFLECVQDMDHENMFWYRQDPGLGLRLIYFSYDVKMKEKGDIPEGYSVSREKKERFSLILESASTNQTSMYLCASSLIYNEQFFGPGTRLTVL.